The clone carrying this T cell receptor beta chain was picked up one time. The data stem from a study of blood T cell repertoires in COVID-19. Study details: T cells, B-cell-depleted T cells, or PBMCs provided the cDNA or gDNA that served as material.

Trimming stripped 3 bases from V and 5 bases from J, with 19 bases between. Germline CDR1 MNHEY, CDR2 SMNVEV (reference sequence). The CDR3 totals 16 residues. The participants were between about 18 and 100 years old and came from some 23 US areas. The study assigned cohorts using participant-reported clinical history. Per the original methods: Amplifying reference gene primers gave estimates of nucleated cell counts. Clones were sequenced by immunoSEQ multiplex PCR, and TCRdb holds only the in-frame ones, with some missing. The DNA was the basis for D and trimming; V, J and clone size are from that table. The sample includes approximately 390,000 clones, approximately 91% of them seen just once.

The source material was PBMCs or T cells enriched from blood (not recorded which). V gene TRBV27 combines with J gene TRBJ1-1; possibly TRBD1 for D (6 bases). The sequence was collected from a woman between 40 and 50 years old with acute COVID-19. CDR3 sequence reads: CASSFPTGAPGTEAFF. The CDR3 nucleotides are TGTGCCAGCAGTTTTCCGACAGGAGCCCCCGGTACTGAAGCTTTCTTT.